This TCR beta chain emerged from a study of T cell repertoires in ileal Crohn's disease. About this clone: Its antigen is not known.

Germline V CDR1 and CDR2: SGHRS, YFSETQ. This CDR3 is built from 12 residues. V was cut by 0 bases and J by 6 bases, with 6 bases left in between. The study's findings and limits: Compared with CD4 T cells, sorted CD8 cells carried more expanded clones.

Using immunoSEQ multiplex PCR, the repertoire was profiled, and TCRdb retains in-frame clones only, with some absent. The sample has 4,000 to 5,000 clones, approximately 82% seen once. Adults with ileal or ileocolonic Crohn's disease and an indication for resection were eligible. The genes are TRBV5-1 and TRBJ1-2; no reliable D call. This TCR was sampled from an adult with Crohn's disease. Sequencing was done on a sample of ileal tissue. CDR3 sequence reads: CASSLDGNGYTF. The CDR3 DNA sequence: TGCGCCAGCAGCTTGGACGGTAATGGCTACACCTTC.